What follows describes a single TCR beta chain. In the original analysis: Using reference gene primer amplification, nucleated cell counts were estimated. Repertoires were generated with immunoSEQ multiplex PCR, while TCRdb's copy carries only in-frame clones and drops some. The V and J calls and the clone size are those of that table, but D and trimming were determined from the DNA. Altogether a few hundred thousand clones are present, roughly 87% being singletons, with the ten largest covering roughly 1%. The germline V and J ends were trimmed by 5 bases and 0 bases, with 18 bases remaining between them. The CDR3 is 17 residues long. Germline V gene lookup returns CDR1 SGHTA and CDR2 FQGNSA. The data belong to a study of blood T cell repertoires in COVID-19. Cohorts were based on clinical histories the participants reported. Symptom resolution, clearance, or two negative PCRs marked donors in Cohort 3 as recovered.

This clonotype originated in a young woman who had recovered from COVID-19. This chain connects TRBV7-2 to TRBJ2-3; D is perhaps TRBD2 (6 bases). Material: PBMCs or T cells enriched from blood (not recorded which). The CDR3 DNA follows: TGTGCCAGCAGCCTTCTCCCGCTAGCGACTAGCACAGATACGCAGTATTTT. Its translation: CASSLLPLATSTDTQYF.